A selection of T cell receptor beta chains follows, all from one sample in a study of blood T cell repertoires in COVID-19. Clones were sequenced by immunoSEQ multiplex PCR, and TCRdb holds only the in-frame ones, with some missing. The sample carries around 140,000 clones, around 89% recorded once. Sequenced input: peripheral blood. These receptors were taken from a man in his fifties with active or convalescent COVID-19. Each CDR3 is given with its conserved first and last residue.

V gene	CDR3 protein
TRBV6-5	CASSYSDRPNTEAFF
TRBV27	CASSFSWDSSYEQYF
TRBV5-1	CASSLAGTSTDTQYF
TRBV6-6	CASGTGTAEQYF
TRBV11-3	CASSFSRGTDTQYF
TRBV18	CASERTGRYQETQYF
TRBV18	CASSPLNNRPQETQYF
TRBV7-2	CASSLVPGPQETQYF
TRBV3-1/TRBV3-2	CASSQDRTGRETQYF
TRBV19	CASSGGALSYGYTF
TRBV28	CASTMTVTGELFF
TRBV30	CACQAEEQGVVDEQYF
TRBV29-1	CSVDGLAGSYEQYF
TRBV11-2	CASSPQREFTDTQYF
TRBV2	CASSGPSRQPNQPQHF
TRBV19	CASSPLKTSGSLREQYF
TRBV27	CASGPFGTFTAGELFF
TRBV30	CAQAGGYYNEQFF
TRBV5-4	CASSLDTGTDTQYF
TRBV19	CASSRGSNTGELFF
TRBV6-2/TRBV6-3	CASSPIAGRVADTQYF
TRBV11-2	CASSLDGSARELFF
TRBV18	CASSLYREETQYF
TRBV15	CATSRVLAGSNEQFF
TRBV28	CASSTGRYGYTF
TRBV12-3/TRBV12-4	CASSLSNTGELFF
TRBV10-3	CAISESTLDRGRGGYTF
TRBV19	CASSLRSALSSYEQYF
TRBV5-1	CASSSTSLARSYEQYF
TRBV7-8	CASSRHLSSTNEKLFF
TRBV7-6	CASSLASNYGYTF
TRBV5-1	CASSPTGGVLNEQFF